Given below is one T cell receptor beta chain in context. Its antigen is still unknown. This record comes from a study of cytomegalovirus exposure and HLA in healthy donors. Germline V CDR1 and CDR2: SGDLS, YYNGEE. V shed 4 bases and J 6 bases; nucleotides not matched to a gene: 14. CDR3 length: 16 residues. Broader study findings: The dataset shows that most TCR sequences were rare, while some public TCRs occurred in many donors. Compared with the roughly 700-donor mean, an Asian-associated ancestry cluster reportedly had fewer N-insertions, according to a later analysis.

The PCR ran on 60 Vbeta and 13 Jbeta primers. The assay was immunoSEQ multiplex PCR, and TCRdb's table has in-frame clones only and misses some. The sample carries 200,000 to 250,000 clones, around 89% recorded once. The rearrangement links TRBV9 to TRBJ2-7; 9 nucleotides match TRBD1. This TCR derives from a woman aged 18-30 years in good health and CMV-seronegative. Sequencing was carried out using PBMCs. CDR3 amino acids: CASSQEGWDRVGEQYF. CDR3 sequence (DNA): TGTGCCAGCAGCCAAGAGGGCTGGGACAGGGTTGGCGAGCAGTACTTC.